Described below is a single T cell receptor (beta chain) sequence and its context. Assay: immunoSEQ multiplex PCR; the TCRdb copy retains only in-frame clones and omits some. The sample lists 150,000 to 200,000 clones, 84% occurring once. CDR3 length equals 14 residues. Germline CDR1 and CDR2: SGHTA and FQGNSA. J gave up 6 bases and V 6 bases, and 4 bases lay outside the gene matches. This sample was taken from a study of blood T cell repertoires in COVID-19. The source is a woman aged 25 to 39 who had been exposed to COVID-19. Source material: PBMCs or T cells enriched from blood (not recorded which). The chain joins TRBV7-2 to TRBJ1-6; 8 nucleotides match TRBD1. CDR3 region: CASSQQGGNSPLHF. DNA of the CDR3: TGTGCCAGCAGTCAACAGGGGGGTAATTCACCCCTCCACTTT. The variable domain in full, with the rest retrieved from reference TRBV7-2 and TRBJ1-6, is GAGVSQSPSNKVTEKGKDVELRCDPISGHTALYWYRQSLGQGLEFLIYFQGNSAPDKSGLPSDRFSAERTGGSVSTLTIQRTQQEDSAVYLCASSQQGGNSPLHFGNGTRLTVT.